This record concerns one T cell receptor beta chain sequence. J gave up 4 bases and V 5 bases, and 11 bases lay outside the gene matches. The CDR3 sequence is 17 residues long. Germline values: CDR1 SGDLS, CDR2 YYNGEE. The data were obtained in a study of T cell responses to AZD1222 COVID-19 vaccine. Repertoires were generated with immunoSEQ multiplex PCR, while TCRdb's copy carries only in-frame clones and drops some. The top ten hold 1.5% to 2% of the sample, which has about 130,000 clones, 80% to 90% seen once. The input for sequencing was peripheral blood, taken on day 0 of AZD1222 vaccination. The chain combines TRBV9 with TRBJ2-6, with TRBD2 identical over 8 bases. This clonotype originated in an adult in good health. In nucleotides, the CDR3 is TGTGCCAGCAGTGAACCTCGGGGGGGTTCCGGGGCCAACGTCCTGACTTTC. Encoded protein: CASSEPRGGSGANVLTF.